These 10 T cell receptor beta chains share one sample of origin, sequenced in a study of T cells in Graves' hyperthyroidism and ophthalmopathy. It was RNA transcripts that yielded the amplified TCR beta CDR3 regions. First-round RT-PCR targeting the TCR CDR3 was performed with the HTBI primer set. TCRdb reprocessed the multiplex PCR reads via MiXCR and lists one record per CDR3 protein. Here the sample spans approximately 740,000 distinct CDR3 sequences, around 15% being singletons. Sequenced: blood. Receptors originate from a woman younger than 30 with Graves' hyperthyroidism.

This clonotype has ten or more counts. The CDR3: CASSDSVGTQYF. For the CDR3, the DNA is TGTGCCAGCAGTGACAGTGTGGGGACCCAGTACTTC. This sequence joins TRBV2 and TRBJ2-5; D call uncertain. The germline V gene encodes CDR1 SNHLY and CDR2 FYNNEI. V gave up 3 bases and J gave up 7 bases, with 9 bases separating them. The CDR3 consists of 12 residues.

This clonotype was detected a few times. This sequence joins TRBV10-3 and TRBJ2-1, with 10 bases identical to TRBD2. Germline CDR1 ENHRY, CDR2 SYGVKD. The V and J ends lost 11 bases and 10 bases, in that order; junction bases with no gene match: 17. The CDR3 has 15 residues. The CDR3 nucleotides are TGTGCCGTTCGAGCAGCGGGAGGGATGGACTGGGAGCAGTTCTTC. Protein product: CAVRAAGGMDWEQFF.

This clonotype was observed many times. V is TRBV7-9 and J is TRBJ2-1; D may match TRBD1 or TRBD2 (5 bases each). The CDR3 is 15 amino acids. Per the germline V gene, CDR1 is SEHNR and CDR2 is FQNEAQ (reference sequence). The V end was cut by 1 base, the J end by 7 bases, with 14 bases between. CDR3 sequence (DNA): TGTGCCAGCAGCTTAGGGGTGGGTTGGGGGAATGAGCAGTTCTTC. It translates to CASSLGVGWGNEQFF.

In its sample, this clonotype was seen many times. The chain joins TRBV3-1 to TRBJ2-7; no definite D call. The germline CDR1 and CDR2 sequences are LGHDT and YNNKEL (reference sequence). Trimming removed 3 bases at V and 5 bases at J, with 17 bases between. CDR3 length equals 15 residues. CDR3 sequence (DNA): TGTGCCAGCAGCCAGAGGTCCCGGGCCCCCAACGAGCAGTACTTC. Its translation is CASSQRSRAPNEQYF.

This clonotype appeared many times. The chain couples TRBV7-2 to TRBJ2-1; 11 bases are a match to TRBD2. CDR3 length equals 15 residues. Germline V lookup: CDR1 SGHTA, CDR2 FQGNSA. V trimming: 5 bases; J trimming: 8 bases; junction bases outside the gene matches: 8. CDR3 DNA: TGTGCCAGCAGCCCTAGTAGCGGGAGGGCTTATGAGCAGTTCTTC. It codes for CASSPSSGRAYEQFF. The variable domain in full, completed from reference TRBV7-2 and TRBJ2-1, reads GAGVSQSPSNKVTEKGKDVELRCDPISGHTALYWYRQSLGQGLEFLIYFQGNSAPDKSGLPSDRFSAERTGGSVSTLTIQRTQQEDSAVYLCASSPSSGRAYEQFFGPGTRLTVL.

V usage is TRBV2 and J usage is TRBJ1-1; 8 nucleotides match TRBD1. The CDR3 is 16 amino acids. Unmatched junction bases numbered 10, after V lost 3 bases and J lost 4 bases. Germline V gives CDR1 SNHLY, CDR2 FYNNEI. CDR3: CASSDVARTGTTEAFF. In DNA, the CDR3 is TGTGCCAGCAGTGATGTGGCCCGGACAGGGACCACTGAAGCTTTCTTT.

This clonotype was picked up many times. V is TRBV28 and J is TRBJ2-5, with a weak D call TRBD2 (6 bases). CDR1 and CDR2 (germline): MDHEN, SYDVKM. The CDR3 contains 16 residues. Trimming took off 6 bases at V and 2 bases at J, with 19 bases between the two ends. The CDR3 is CASRPISGAGQETQYF. CDR3 sequence (DNA): TGTGCCAGCAGACCGATTAGCGGAGCCGGACAAGAGACCCAGTACTTC.

The V and J genes are TRBV4-1 and TRBJ2-1; D gene uncertain. Germline CDR1 and CDR2: MGHRA and YSYEKL. The CDR3 is 14 amino acids. The ends were cut back, 1 base at V and 8 bases at J, with 12 bases in the middle. The CDR3 coding sequence is TGCGCCAGCAGCCAAGGCCATCAAGGCGATGAGCAGTTCTTC. Protein product: CASSQGHQGDEQFF.

A note on this clonotype: A much larger clone sits a single nucleotide away, making a read error possible. The rearrangement uses TRBV30 and TRBJ2-1; D gene unclear. Germline-derived CDR1 and CDR2 are GTSNPN and SVGIG (reference sequence). The CDR3 runs to 12 residues. V was cut by 5 bases and J by 4 bases, with 9 bases left in between. The DNA of the CDR3 is TGTGCCTGGGGTTATGGGTACAATGAGCAGTTCTTC. This codes for CAWGYGYNEQFF.

V and J are TRBV20-1 and TRBJ1-5; 8 bases map to TRBD1. With 6 bases clipped from V and 7 bases from J, the junction kept 11 bases outside the gene matches. The germline CDR1 and CDR2 sequences are DFQATT and SNEGSKA (reference sequence). The CDR3 has 14 amino acids. CDR3 sequence reads: CSAPDRELGQPQHF. The DNA for the CDR3 is TGCAGTGCGCCGGACAGGGAGTTAGGGCAGCCCCAGCATTTT.